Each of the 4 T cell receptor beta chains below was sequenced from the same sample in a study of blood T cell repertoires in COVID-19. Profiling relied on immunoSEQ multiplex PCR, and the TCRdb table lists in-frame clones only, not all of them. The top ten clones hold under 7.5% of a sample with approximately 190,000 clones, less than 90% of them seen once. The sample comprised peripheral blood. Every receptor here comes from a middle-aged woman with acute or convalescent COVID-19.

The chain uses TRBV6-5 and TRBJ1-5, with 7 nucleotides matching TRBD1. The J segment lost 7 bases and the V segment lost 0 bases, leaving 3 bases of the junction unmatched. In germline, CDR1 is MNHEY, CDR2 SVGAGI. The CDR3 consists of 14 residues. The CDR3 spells CASSYSGQNQPQHF. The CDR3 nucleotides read TGTGCCAGCAGTTACTCGGGACAGAACCAGCCCCAGCATTTT.

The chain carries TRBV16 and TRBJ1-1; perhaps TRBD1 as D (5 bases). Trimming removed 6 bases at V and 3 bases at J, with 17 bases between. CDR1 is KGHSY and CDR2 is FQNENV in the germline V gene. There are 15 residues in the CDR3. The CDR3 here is CASRGLGHLDTEAFF. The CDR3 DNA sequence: TGTGCCAGCAGAGGCCTTGGACACCTAGACACTGAAGCTTTCTTT.

The CDR3 protein is CASSARTGSGELFF. The DNA of the CDR3 is TGTGCCAGTAGTGCTCGGACAGGTTCCGGGGAGCTGTTTTTT. The chain links TRBV19 to TRBJ2-2; the match to TRBD1 covers 7 bases. V was clipped by 5 bases and J by 6 bases; unmatched bases: 6. This CDR3 is 14 amino acids long. Germline V lookup: CDR1 LNHDA, CDR2 SQIVND (reference sequence).

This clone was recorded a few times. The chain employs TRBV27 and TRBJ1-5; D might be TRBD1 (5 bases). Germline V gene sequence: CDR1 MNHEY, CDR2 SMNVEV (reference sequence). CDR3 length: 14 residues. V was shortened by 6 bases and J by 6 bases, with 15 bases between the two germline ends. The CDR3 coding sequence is TGTGCCAGCAGGTCAGGGAATCCACGTCAGCCCCAGCATTTT. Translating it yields CASRSGNPRQPQHF.